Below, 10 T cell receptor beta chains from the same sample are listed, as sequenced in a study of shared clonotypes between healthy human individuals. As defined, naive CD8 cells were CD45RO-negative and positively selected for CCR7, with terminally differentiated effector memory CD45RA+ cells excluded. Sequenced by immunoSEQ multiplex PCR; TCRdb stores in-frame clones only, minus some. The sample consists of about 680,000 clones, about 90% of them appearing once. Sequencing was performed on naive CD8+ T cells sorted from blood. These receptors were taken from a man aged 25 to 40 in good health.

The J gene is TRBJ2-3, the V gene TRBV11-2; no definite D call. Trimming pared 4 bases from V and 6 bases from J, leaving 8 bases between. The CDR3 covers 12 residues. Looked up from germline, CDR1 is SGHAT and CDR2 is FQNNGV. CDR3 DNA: TGTGCCAGCAGCTCCTACCTGGATACGCAGTATTTT. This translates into CASSSYLDTQYF.

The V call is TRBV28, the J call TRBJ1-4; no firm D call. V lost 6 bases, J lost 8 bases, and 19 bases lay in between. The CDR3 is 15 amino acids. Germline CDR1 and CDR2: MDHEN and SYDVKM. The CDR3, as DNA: TGTGCCAGCAGCTCTCTACGAAGCATCGAGGAAAAACTGTTTTTT. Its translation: CASSSLRSIEEKLFF.

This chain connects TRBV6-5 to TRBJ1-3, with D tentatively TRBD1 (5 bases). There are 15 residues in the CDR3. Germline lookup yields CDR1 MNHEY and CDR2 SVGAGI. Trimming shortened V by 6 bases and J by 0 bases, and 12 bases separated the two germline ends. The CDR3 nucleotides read TGTGCCAGCAGAAGGGGCAGGCACTCTGGAAACACCATATATTTT. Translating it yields CASRRGRHSGNTIYF.

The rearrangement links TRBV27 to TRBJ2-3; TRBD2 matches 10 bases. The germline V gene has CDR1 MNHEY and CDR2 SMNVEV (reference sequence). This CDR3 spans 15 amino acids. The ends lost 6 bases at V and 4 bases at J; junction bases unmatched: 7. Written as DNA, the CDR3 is TGTGCCAGCAGCGTGACTAGCGGGCCGCCAGATACGCAGTATTTT. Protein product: CASSVTSGPPDTQYF.

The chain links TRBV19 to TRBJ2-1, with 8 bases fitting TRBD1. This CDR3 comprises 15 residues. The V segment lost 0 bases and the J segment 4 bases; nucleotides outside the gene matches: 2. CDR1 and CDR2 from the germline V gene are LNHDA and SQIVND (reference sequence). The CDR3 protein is CASSIEQGVYNEQFF. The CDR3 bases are TGTGCCAGTAGTATAGAACAGGGGGTTTACAATGAGCAGTTCTTC.

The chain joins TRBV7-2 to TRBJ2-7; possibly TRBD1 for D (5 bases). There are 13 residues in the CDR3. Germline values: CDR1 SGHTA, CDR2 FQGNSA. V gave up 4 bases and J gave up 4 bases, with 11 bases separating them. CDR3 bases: TGTGCCAGCAGCTCGGACATTCTGTACGAGCAGTACTTC. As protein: CASSSDILYEQYF.

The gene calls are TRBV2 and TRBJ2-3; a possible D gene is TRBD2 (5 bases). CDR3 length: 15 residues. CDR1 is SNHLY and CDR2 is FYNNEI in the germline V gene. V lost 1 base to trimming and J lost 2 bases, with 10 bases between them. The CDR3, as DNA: TGTGCCAGCAGTGAAGTCCTAGCAGACACAGATACGCAGTATTTT. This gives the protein CASSEVLADTDTQYF.

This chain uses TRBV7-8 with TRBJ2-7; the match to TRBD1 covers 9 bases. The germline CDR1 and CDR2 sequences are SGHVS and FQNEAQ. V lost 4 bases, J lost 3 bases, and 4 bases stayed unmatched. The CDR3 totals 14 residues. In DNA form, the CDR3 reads TGTGCCAGCAGCTGGACAGGGGTCATCTACGAGCAGTACTTC. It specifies CASSWTGVIYEQYF.

CDR3 sequence: CASTLTGQGGYGYTF. The CDR3 coding sequence is TGTGCCAGCACTCTTACCGGGCAGGGAGGATATGGCTACACCTTC. This rearrangement joins TRBV6-5 to TRBJ1-2, with TRBD1 as a possible D gene (5 bases). The CDR3 loop spans 15 amino acids. Trimming left V 7 bases short and J 5 bases short, with 20 bases between. Per the germline V gene, CDR1 is MNHEY and CDR2 is SVGAGI.

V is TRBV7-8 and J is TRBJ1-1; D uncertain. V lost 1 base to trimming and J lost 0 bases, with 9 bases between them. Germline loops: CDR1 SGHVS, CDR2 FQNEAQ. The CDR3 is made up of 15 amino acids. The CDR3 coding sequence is TGTGCCAGCAGCTTAGGACAAAAGATGAACACTGAAGCTTTCTTT. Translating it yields CASSLGQKMNTEAFF.